This T cell receptor (beta chain) was identified during a study of read filtering for tumor transcriptome and immune sequencing. Overall study context: Mean patient age was roughly 66 years, range about 47 to 85; 17 male, about 15 female.

From roughly 390 ng of RNA, a library with molecular barcoded alpha/delta and beta/gamma adaptors was made. TCRdb fed the reads into MiXCR, producing one record per CDR3 protein. The sample holds 20,000 or so distinct CDR3 sequences, 22% seen once. This clonotype was seen ten or more times. From germline, CDR1 is LNHDA and CDR2 SQIVND (reference sequence). The CDR3 sequence is 14 residues long. The J segment lost 3 bases and the V segment lost 8 bases, leaving 9 bases of the junction unmatched. The J gene is TRBJ1-1, the V gene TRBV19, with 7 bases lining up with TRBD1. The sequence was collected from a donor over 35 with multiple myeloma. The specimen was a population of CD138-negative cells sorted from bone marrow. The CDR3 DNA reads TGTGCCAGTGCGGCGGACAGGACCCACACTGAAGCTTTCTTT. Translation gives CASAADRTHTEAFF.